This entry features one TCR beta chain sequence. What it recognizes is unknown. Sequencing used immunoSEQ multiplex PCR; TCRdb keeps in-frame clones, though not all of them. The data hold 150,000 to 200,000 clones, with roughly 87% observed a single time. The entry originates in a study of T cell responses to AZD1222 COVID-19 vaccine. Overall study findings and caveats: Mapped onto spike, vaccine-associated CD4 TCRs spanned it and were dominant at 160-218 and 743-854. Females made up more of the donors, who were largely white British, and clonal diversity may have come out too low. Baseline seropositivity occurred in only six AZD1222 recipients. Repertoire sampling was restricted to post-peak T cell response timepoints.

The clonotype originates from an adult in good health. Material: peripheral blood, obtained on day 0 of AZD1222 vaccination.

Here the CDR3 reads CSVTGQGLSYEQYF. Here the CDR3 DNA reads TGCAGCGTGACGGGACAGGGTCTATCCTACGAGCAGTACTTC. V and J are TRBV29-1 and TRBJ2-7; 9 bases map to TRBD1. Germline CDR1 and CDR2: SQVTM and ANQGSEA. With V trimmed by 6 bases and J by 1 base, 7 bases remained unmatched. The CDR3 spans 14 residues.